The 3 T cell receptor beta chains below come from one sample, sequenced in a study of cytomegalovirus exposure and HLA in healthy donors. PCR employed 60 Vbeta and 13 Jbeta primers. Clones were sequenced by immunoSEQ multiplex PCR, and TCRdb holds only the in-frame ones, with some missing. The table has 120,000 or so clones, approximately 85% seen once. The sample consisted of PBMCs. The source of these receptors is a male donor in good health and CMV-seropositive.

This clone was seen only once. The chain combines TRBV30 with TRBJ2-6; possible D gene TRBD1, 5 bases. CDR3 length equals 15 residues. Germline CDR1 and CDR2: GTSNPN and SVGIG (reference sequence). V was clipped by 4 bases and J by 0 bases, with 10 bases between them. The CDR3 protein is CAWTLRDSGANVLTF. CDR3 nucleotides: TGTGCCTGGACTCTCAGGGACTCTGGGGCCAACGTCCTGACTTTC.

The V gene is TRBV11-2, the J gene TRBJ2-7; TRBD1 matches at 7 bases. The germline V gene has CDR1 SGHAT and CDR2 FQNNGV. The CDR3 covers 13 residues. V shed 3 bases and J 6 bases; nucleotides not matched to a gene: 5. As DNA, the CDR3 is TGTGCCAGCAGCTTGGGCTACAGGGGCGAGCAGTACTTC. It encodes CASSLGYRGEQYF.

As concerns this clone: This same CDR3 is encoded by further DNA sequences in the sample. V and J are TRBV2 and TRBJ2-2; the D gene is possibly TRBD1 (5 bases). This CDR3 is built from 15 residues. Trimming cost V 2 bases and J 1 base, with 8 bases left between them. Per the germline V gene, CDR1 is SNHLY and CDR2 is FYNNEI. The CDR3 DNA follows: TGTGCCAGCAGTGAAAGGGGTAGGAACACCGGGGAGCTGTTTTTT. Its translation is CASSERGRNTGELFF.